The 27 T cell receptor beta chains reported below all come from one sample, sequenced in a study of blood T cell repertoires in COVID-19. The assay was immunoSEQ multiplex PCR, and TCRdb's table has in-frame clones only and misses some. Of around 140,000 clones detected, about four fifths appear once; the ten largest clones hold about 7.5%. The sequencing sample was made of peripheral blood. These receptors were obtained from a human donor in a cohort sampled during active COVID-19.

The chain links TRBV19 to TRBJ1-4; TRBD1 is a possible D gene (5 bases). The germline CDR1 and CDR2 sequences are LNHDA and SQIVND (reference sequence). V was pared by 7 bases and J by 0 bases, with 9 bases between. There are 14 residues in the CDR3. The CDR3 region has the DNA TGTGCCAGTACAAGGGGAACAACTAATGAAAAACTGTTTTTT. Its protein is CASTRGTTNEKLFF.

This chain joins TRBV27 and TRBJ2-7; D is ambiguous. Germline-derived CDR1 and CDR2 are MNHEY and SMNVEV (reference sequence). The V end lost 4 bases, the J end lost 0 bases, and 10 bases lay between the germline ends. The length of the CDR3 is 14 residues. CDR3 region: CASSSRVTSYEQYF. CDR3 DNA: TGTGCCAGCAGTTCCCGGGTCACCTCCTACGAGCAGTACTTC.

The CDR3 region is CATKQVSTYEQYF. The CDR3 DNA reads as TGTGCCACCAAACAGGTATCAACCTACGAGCAGTACTTC. The chain combines TRBV2 with TRBJ2-7; D perhaps matches TRBD1 (5 bases). CDR3 length: 13 residues. The germline CDR1 and CDR2 sequences are SNHLY and FYNNEI. The V and J ends lost 10 bases and 2 bases respectively, with 15 bases between them.

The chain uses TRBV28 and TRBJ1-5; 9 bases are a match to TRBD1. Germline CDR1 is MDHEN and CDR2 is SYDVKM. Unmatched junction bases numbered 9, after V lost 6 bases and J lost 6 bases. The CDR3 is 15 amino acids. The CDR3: CASRHRDRVFQPQHF. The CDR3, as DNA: TGTGCCAGCAGGCACCGGGACAGGGTTTTTCAGCCCCAGCATTTT.

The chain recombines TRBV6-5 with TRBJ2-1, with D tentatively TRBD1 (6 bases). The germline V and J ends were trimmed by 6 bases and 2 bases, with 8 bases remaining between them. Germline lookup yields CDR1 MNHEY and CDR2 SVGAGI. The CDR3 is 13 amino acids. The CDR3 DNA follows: TGTGCCAGCAGAAGGACAGCCTACAATGAGCAGTTCTTC. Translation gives CASRRTAYNEQFF.

CDR3 sequence (DNA): TGTGCCAGTGGGCCCCTAGCGGGACCACTCTACAATGAGCAGTTCTTC. Protein: CASGPLAGPLYNEQFF. The gene calls are TRBV19 and TRBJ2-1, with 9 positions matching TRBD2. The CDR3 runs 16 residues. The germline V gene encodes CDR1 LNHDA and CDR2 SQIVND (reference sequence). J was trimmed by 3 bases and V by 8 bases; bases with no gene match: 11.

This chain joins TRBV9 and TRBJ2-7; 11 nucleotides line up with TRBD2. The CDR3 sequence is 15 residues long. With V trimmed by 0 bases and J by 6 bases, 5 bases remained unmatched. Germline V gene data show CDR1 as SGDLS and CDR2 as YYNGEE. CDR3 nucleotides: TGTGCCAGCAGCGTAGGCCCCCTAGCGGGAGGCGAGCAGTACTTC. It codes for CASSVGPLAGGEQYF.

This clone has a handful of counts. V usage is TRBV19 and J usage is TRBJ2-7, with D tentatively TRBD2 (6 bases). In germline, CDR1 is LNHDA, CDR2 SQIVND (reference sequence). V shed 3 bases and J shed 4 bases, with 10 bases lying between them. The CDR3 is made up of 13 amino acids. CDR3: CASSIGGRYEQYF. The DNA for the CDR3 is TGTGCCAGTAGTATCGGGGGACGGTACGAGCAGTACTTC.

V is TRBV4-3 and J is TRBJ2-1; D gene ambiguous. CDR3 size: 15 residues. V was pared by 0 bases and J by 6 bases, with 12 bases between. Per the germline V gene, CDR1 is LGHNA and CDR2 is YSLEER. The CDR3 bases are TGCGCCAGCAGCCAAGACTCCGCCCGAGCCAATGAGCAGTTCTTC. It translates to CASSQDSARANEQFF.

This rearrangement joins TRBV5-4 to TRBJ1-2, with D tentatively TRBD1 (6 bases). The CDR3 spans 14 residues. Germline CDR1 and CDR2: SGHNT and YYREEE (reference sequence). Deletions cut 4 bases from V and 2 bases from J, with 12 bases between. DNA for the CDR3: TGTGCCAGCAGCCAGGACAGAATAAACTATGGCTACACCTTC. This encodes CASSQDRINYGYTF.

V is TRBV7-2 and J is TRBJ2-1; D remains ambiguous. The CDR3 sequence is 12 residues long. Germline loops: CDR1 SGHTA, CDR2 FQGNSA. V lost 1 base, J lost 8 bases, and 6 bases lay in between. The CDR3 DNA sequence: TGTGCCAGCAGCTTAGTTCTCTATGAGCAGTTCTTC. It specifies CASSLVLYEQFF. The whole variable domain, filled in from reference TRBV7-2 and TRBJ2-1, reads GAGVSQSPSNKVTEKGKDVELRCDPISGHTALYWYRQSLGQGLEFLIYFQGNSAPDKSGLPSDRFSAERTGGSVSTLTIQRTQQEDSAVYLCASSLVLYEQFFGPGTRLTVL.

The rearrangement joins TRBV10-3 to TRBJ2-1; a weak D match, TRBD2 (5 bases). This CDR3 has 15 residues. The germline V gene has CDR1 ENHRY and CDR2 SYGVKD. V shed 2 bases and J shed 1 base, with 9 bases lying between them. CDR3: CAISERDVSYNEQFF. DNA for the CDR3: TGTGCCATCAGTGAGCGGGATGTTTCCTACAATGAGCAGTTCTTC.

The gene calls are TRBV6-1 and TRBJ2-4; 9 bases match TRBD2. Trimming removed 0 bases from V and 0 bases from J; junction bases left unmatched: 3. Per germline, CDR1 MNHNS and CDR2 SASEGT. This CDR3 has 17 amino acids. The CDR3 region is CASSEAWREGAKNIQYF. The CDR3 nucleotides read TGTGCCAGCAGTGAAGCTTGGCGGGAGGGAGCCAAAAACATTCAGTACTTC.

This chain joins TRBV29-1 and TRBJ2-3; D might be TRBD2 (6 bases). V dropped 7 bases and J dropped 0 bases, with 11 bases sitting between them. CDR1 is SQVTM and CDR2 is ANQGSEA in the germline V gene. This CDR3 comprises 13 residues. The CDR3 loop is CSAMRGSTDTQYF. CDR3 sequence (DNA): TGCAGCGCTATGCGGGGAAGCACAGATACGCAGTATTTT.

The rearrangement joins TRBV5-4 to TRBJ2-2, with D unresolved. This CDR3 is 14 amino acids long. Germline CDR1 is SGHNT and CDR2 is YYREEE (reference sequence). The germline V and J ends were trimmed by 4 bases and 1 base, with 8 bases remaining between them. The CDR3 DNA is TGTGCCAGCAGCCCGACATTGAACACCGGGGAGCTGTTTTTT. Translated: CASSPTLNTGELFF.

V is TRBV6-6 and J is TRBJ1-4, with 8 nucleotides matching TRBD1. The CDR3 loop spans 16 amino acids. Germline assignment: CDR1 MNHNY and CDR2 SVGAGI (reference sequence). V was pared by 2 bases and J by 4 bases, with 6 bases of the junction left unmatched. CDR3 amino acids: CASSYATGQDNEKLFF. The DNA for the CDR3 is TGTGCCAGCAGTTACGCCACGGGACAGGATAATGAAAAACTGTTTTTT.

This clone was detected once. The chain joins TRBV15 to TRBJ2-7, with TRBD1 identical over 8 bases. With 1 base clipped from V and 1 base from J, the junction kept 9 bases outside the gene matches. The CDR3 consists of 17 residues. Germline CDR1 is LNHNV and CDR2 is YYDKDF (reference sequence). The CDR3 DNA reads TGTGCCACCAGCAGAGGTCTTGGGACAGGTTCATCCTACGAGCAGTACTTC. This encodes CATSRGLGTGSSYEQYF.

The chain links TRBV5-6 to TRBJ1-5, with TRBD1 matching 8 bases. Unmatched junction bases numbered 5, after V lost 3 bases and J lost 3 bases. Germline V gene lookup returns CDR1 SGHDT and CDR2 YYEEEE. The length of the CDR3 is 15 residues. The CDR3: CASSSGQGSNQPQHF. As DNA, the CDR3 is TGTGCCAGCAGCTCCGGACAGGGCTCCAATCAGCCCCAGCATTTT.

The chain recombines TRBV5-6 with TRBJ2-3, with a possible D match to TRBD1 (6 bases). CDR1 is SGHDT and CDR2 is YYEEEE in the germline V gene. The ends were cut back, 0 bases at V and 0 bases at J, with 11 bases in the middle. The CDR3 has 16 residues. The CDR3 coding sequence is TGTGCCAGCAGCTTGGGGGACATGCCTAGCACAGATACGCAGTATTTT. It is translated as CASSLGDMPSTDTQYF.

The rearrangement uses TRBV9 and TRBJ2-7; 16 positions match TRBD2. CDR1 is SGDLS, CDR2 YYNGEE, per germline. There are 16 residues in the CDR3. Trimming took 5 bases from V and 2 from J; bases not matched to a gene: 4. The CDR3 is CASRGTSGRETYEQYF. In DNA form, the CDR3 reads TGTGCCAGCAGGGGGACTAGCGGGAGGGAAACCTACGAGCAGTACTTC.

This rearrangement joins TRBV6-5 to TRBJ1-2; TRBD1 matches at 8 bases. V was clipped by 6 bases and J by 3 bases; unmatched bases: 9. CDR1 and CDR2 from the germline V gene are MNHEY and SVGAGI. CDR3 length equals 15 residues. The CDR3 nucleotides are TGTGCCAGCAGCAACCCCGACAGGGGCGACTATGGCTACACCTTC. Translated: CASSNPDRGDYGYTF.

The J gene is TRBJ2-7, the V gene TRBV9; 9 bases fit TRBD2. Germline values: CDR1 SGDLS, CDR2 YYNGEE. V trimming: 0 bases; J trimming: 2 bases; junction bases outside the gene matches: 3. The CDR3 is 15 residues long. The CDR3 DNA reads TGTGCCAGCAGCGTAGGGGCGGGAGGGCCCTACGAGCAGTACTTC. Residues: CASSVGAGGPYEQYF.

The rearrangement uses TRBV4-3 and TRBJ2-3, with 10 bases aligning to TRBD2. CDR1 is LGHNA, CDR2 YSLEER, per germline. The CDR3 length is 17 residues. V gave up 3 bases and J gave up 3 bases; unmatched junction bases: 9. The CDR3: CASSHRTSGGGTDTQYF. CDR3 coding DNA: TGCGCCAGCAGCCACCGGACTAGCGGCGGGGGGACAGATACGCAGTATTTT.

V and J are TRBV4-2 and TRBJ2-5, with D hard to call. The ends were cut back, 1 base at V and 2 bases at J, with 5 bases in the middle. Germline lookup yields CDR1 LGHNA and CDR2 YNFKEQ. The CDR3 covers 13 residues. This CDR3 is CASSQARQETQYF. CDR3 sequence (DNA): TGTGCCAGCAGCCAAGCTCGTCAAGAGACCCAGTACTTC.

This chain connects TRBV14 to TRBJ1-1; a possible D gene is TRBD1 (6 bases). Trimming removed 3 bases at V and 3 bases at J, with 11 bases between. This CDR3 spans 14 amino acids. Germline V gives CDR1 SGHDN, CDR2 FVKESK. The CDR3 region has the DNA TGTGCCAGCAGCCACAAACAGGGATACACTGAAGCTTTCTTT. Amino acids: CASSHKQGYTEAFF.

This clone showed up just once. CDR3 amino acids: CATSRGSSGSYEQYF. The CDR3 nucleotides are TGTGCCACCAGCAGAGGGTCTAGCGGGAGCTACGAGCAGTACTTC. The chain is built from TRBV15 and TRBJ2-7; TRBD2 aligns across 10 bases. V gave up 1 base and J gave up 3 bases; unmatched junction bases: 3. The CDR3 extends over 15 amino acids. Per germline, CDR1 LNHNV and CDR2 YYDKDF (reference sequence). The full variable domain, with the rest looked up from reference TRBV15 and TRBJ2-7, is DAMVIQNPRYQVTQFGKPVTLSCSQTLNHNVMYWYQQKSSQAPKLLFHYYDKDFNNEADTPDNFQSRRPNTSFCFLDIRSPGLGDTAMYLCATSRGSSGSYEQYFGPGTRLTVT.

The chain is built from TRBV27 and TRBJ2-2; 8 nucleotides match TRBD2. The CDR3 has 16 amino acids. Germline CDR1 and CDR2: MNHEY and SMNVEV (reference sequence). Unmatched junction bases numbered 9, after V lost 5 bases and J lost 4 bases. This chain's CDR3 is CASSPLGLGSTGELFF. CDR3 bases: TGTGCCAGCAGTCCACTGGGACTAGGAAGCACCGGGGAGCTGTTTTTT.